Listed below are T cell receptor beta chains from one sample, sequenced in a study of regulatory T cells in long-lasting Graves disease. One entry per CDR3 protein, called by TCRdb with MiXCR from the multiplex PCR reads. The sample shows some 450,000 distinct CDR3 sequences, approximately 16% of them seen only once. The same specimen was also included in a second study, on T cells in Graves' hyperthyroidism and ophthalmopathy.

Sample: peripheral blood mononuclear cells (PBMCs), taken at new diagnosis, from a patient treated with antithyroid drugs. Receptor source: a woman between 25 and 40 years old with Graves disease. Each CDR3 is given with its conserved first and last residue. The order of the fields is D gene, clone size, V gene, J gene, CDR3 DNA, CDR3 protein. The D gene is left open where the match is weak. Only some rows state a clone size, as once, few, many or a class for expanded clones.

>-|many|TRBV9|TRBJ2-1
TGTGCCAGCAGCCCCCATATCGCAAGCGACAATGAGCAGTTCTTC
CASSPHIASDNEQFF
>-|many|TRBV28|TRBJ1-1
TGTGCCAGCAGTTTTATCGGCCACTATGAAGCTTTCTTT
CASSFIGHYEAFF
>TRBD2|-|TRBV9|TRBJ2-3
TGTGCCAGCAGCGTAGGCCCCGGGGGGACTTACTACGGCACAGATACGCAGTATTTT
CASSVGPGGTYYGTDTQYF
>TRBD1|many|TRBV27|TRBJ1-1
TGTGCCAGCTCCCTCAAGGGGACAGGGGGATTCATGAACACTGAAGCTTTCTTT
CASSLKGTGGFMNTEAFF
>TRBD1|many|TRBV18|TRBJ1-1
TGTGCCAGCTCACAACAGGGGAGGACTGAAGCTTTCTTT
CASSQQGRTEAFF
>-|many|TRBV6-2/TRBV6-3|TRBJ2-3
TGTGCCAGCTGTCCCGGGCCCTACTTCACAGATACGCAGTATTTT
CASCPGPYFTDTQYF
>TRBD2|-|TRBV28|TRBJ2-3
TGTGCCAGCAGTTTCCGGCGGGAGCTCACAGATACGCAGTATTTT
CASSFRRELTDTQYF
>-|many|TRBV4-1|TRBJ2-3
TGCGCCAGCACCCCGCGAGGGGCGGATACGCAGTATTTT
CASTPRGADTQYF
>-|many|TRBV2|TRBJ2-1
TGTGCCAGCAGTGGAGGGCAGGGTGGTACCTACAATGAGCAGTTCTTC
CASSGGQGGTYNEQFF
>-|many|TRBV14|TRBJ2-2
TGTGCCAGCAGCCAACGGAGGGCCGGGGAGCTGTTTTTT
CASSQRRAGELFF
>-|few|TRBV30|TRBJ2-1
TGTGCCTGGAGTCCGGAGAACAATGAGCAGTTCTTC
CAWSPENNEQFF
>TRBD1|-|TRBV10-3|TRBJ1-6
TGTGCCATCAGTTTGACAGGGGAGAAATCACCCCTCCACTTT
CAISLTGEKSPLHF
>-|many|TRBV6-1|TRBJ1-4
TGTGCCAGCAGTCGTCGACAGGCCGATGAAAAACTGTTTTTT
CASSRRQADEKLFF
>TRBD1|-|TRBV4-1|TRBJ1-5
TGCGCCAGCAGCCTGTGGACAGGTGGTGGCAATCAGCCCCAGCATTTT
CASSLWTGGGNQPQHF
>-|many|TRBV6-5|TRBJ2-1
TGTGCCAGCAGTTTCCGACAGGCAGGGCAGCAGTTCTTC
CASSFRQAGQQFF
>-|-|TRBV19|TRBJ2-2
TGTGCCAGTACCTCCGTCGGCGGTACCGGGGAGCTGTTTTTT
CASTSVGGTGELFF
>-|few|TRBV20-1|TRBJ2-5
TGCAGTGCTACCCCTGGACAGTCACAAGAGACCCAGTACTTC
CSATPGQSQETQYF
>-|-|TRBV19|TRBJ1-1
TGTGCCAGTAGTAAAGGTGGTACCCGGCAGCGTCGTGAAGCTTTCTTT
CASSKGGTRQRREAFF
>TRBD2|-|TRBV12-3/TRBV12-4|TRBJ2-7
TGTGCCAGCAGATTTAGCGGGAGGAGCTCCTACGAGCAGTACTTC
CASRFSGRSSYEQYF
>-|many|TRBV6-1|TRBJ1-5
TGTGCCAGCAGTGAAGTCCACGCCAATCAGCCCCAGCATTTT
CASSEVHANQPQHF
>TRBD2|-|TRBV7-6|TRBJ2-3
TGTGCCAGCAGCCTACCGGTGGCGGGAGCCGATACGCAGTATTTT
CASSLPVAGADTQYF
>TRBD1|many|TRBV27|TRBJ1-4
TGTGCCAGCAGCCGAGGAGGGGGCGAACTGTTTTTT
CASSRGGGELFF
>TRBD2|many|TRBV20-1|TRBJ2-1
TGCAGCCAACGGGGACTAGCGGCCTACAATGAGCAGTTCTTC
CSQRGLAAYNEQFF
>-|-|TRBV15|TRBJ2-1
TGTGCCACCAGGACCGTCATAGCAAATGAGCAGTTCTTC
CATRTVIANEQFF
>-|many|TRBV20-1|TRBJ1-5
TGCAGTGCTAGAGATTATAGGGTTAGCAATCAGCCCCAGCATTTT
CSARDYRVSNQPQHF
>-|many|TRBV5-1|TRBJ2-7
TGCGCCAGCAGCTTAAAAGGGTTCGAGCAGTACTTC
CASSLKGFEQYF
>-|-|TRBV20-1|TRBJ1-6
TGCAGTGCTAGAGCCGGGACCAGCGGTTCACCCCTCCACTTT
CSARAGTSGSPLHF
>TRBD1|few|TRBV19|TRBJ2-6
TGTGCCAGTAGTATAGGGACAGGTCCCTTTGACTCTGGGGCCAACGTCCTGACTTTC
CASSIGTGPFDSGANVLTF
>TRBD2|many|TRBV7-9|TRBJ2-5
TGTGCCAGCAGCTCCCTCCCGGGAGGCGAGACCCAGTACTTC
CASSSLPGGETQYF
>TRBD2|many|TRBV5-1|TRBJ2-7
TGCGCCAGCAGCTTGACTAGCGGGATCGAGTACTTC
CASSLTSGIEYF
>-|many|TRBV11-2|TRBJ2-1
TGTGCCAGCAGACCGCTACAGGGAAGCTCCTACAATGAGCAGTTCTTC
CASRPLQGSSYNEQFF
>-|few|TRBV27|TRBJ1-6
TGTGCCAGCAGTTTAGGGCAGAATTCACCCCTCCACTTT
CASSLGQNSPLHF
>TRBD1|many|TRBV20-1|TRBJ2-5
TGCAGTGCTAGACCGGGACAGGGGGGGACCCATACATCCCAAGAGACCCAGTACTTC
CSARPGQGGTHTSQETQYF
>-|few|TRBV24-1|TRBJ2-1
TGTGCCACCAGTAACGCCGTCAGGTACAATGAGCAGTTCTTC
CATSNAVRYNEQFF
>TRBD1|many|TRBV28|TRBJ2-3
TGTGCCAGCAGTGGGACAGGAGACACAGATACGCAGTATTTT
CASSGTGDTDTQYF
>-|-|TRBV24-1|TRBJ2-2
TGTGCCACCAGTGTAAGCAGTTGGTCTACACCAGAGACCGGGGAGCTGTTTTTT
CATSVSSWSTPETGELFF
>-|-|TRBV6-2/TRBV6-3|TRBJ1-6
TGTGCCAGCAGCTCCGCCGGGTCCTATAATTCACCCCTCCACTTT
CASSSAGSYNSPLHF
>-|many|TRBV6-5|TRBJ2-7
TGTGCCAGCAGTTCGCAGACGGGCTCCTACGAGCAGTACTTC
CASSSQTGSYEQYF
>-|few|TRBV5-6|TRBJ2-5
TGTGCCAGCAGCTTTACCGACCAAGAGACCCAGTACTTC
CASSFTDQETQYF
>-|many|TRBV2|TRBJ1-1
TGTGCCAGCAATTGGGATGAGGGAGAAGCTTTCTTT
CASNWDEGEAFF
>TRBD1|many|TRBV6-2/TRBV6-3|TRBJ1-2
TGTGCCAGCAGTGGGGACAGGGGAAGCTGGTATGGCTACACCTTC
CASSGDRGSWYGYTF
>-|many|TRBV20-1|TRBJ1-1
TGCAGTGCCGATGGTAAGGGGAACACTGAAGCTTTCTTT
CSADGKGNTEAFF
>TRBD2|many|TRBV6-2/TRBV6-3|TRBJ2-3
TGTGCCAGCAGTCAATCGCCCGGGGGGGGTACGCAGTATTTT
CASSQSPGGGTQYF
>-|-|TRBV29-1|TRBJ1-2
TGCAGCGTTGCGGACAGTAGTAAAATCTATGGCTACACCTTC
CSVADSSKIYGYTF
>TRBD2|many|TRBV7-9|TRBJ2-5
TGTGCCAGCAGCTTAGGACTAGCGGGAGGGCCAGGTGTCCAAGAGACCCAGTACTTC
CASSLGLAGGPGVQETQYF
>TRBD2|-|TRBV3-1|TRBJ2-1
TGTGCCAGCAGCCCACCCGAGGGCGGGAGGAAAAATGAGCAGTTCTTC
CASSPPEGGRKNEQFF